What follows is one TCR beta chain and its context. The antigen is not known. The data derive from a study of cytomegalovirus exposure and HLA in healthy donors. V was pared by 4 bases and J by 0 bases, with 11 bases between. Germline CDR1 reads SGDLS; CDR2 reads YYNGEE. This CDR3 contains 16 residues. The PCR ran on 60 Vbeta and 13 Jbeta primers. Here immunoSEQ multiplex PCR was the method, and the copy in TCRdb shows in-frame clones only, minus some. The sample lists hundreds of thousands of clones; about 80% were seen once. Overall study findings and caveats: A likely sequencing artifact accounted for one observed cluster of highly shared sequence variants. The study recorded 160 or so TCR beta chains that were cytomegalovirus-associated.

The specimen sequenced was PBMCs. The clonotype was recovered from a man aged 18 to 30 in good health and CMV-seronegative. The rearrangement links TRBV9 to TRBJ2-6; D perhaps matches TRBD2 (6 bases). As DNA, the CDR3 is TGTGCCAGCAGCTTCATGGGGGGCTCTGGGGCCAACGTCCTGACTTTC. Translated: CASSFMGGSGANVLTF. The variable domain in full, with the rest retrieved from reference TRBV9 and TRBJ2-6, is DSGVTQTPKHLITATGQRVTLRCSPRSGDLSVYWYQQSLDQGLQFLIQYYNGEERAKGNILERFSAQQFPDLHSELNLSSLELGDSALYFCASSFMGGSGANVLTFGAGSRLTVL.